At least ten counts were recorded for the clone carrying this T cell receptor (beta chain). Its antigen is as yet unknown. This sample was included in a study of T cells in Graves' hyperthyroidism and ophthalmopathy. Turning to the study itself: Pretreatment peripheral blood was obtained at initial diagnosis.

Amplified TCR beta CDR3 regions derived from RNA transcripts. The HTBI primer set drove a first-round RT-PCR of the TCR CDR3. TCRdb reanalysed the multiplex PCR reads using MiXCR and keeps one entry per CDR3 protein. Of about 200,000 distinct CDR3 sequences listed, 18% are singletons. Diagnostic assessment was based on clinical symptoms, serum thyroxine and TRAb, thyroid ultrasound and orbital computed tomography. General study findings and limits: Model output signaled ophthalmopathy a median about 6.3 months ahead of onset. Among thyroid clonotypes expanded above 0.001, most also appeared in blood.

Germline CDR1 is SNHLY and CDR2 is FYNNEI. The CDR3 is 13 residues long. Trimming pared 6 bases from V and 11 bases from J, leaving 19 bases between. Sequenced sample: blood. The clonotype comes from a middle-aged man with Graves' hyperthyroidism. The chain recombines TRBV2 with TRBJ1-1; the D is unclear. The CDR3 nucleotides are TGTGCCAGCAGCCGACTTACTACTGGGGTGGCTTTCTTT. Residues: CASSRLTTGVAFF.